Presented here are 24 T cell receptor beta chains from one specimen sequenced in a study of blood T cells in healthy people across ages. The authors ran a second PCR of roughly 6 to 12 cycles using a sample-barcoded 5' primer and a J-beta primer mix. Via MiXCR, TCRdb re-called the 5' RACE reads, giving one row per CDR3 protein. The table has about 1.8 million distinct CDR3 sequences, about 49% seen once. The sample consisted of blood. The receptors were sampled from a woman between 40 and 50 years old in good health.

In the case of this clonotype: An end of the junction does not agree with germline; a read error may underlie this. The J gene is TRBJ1-2, the V gene TRBV12-3 or TRBV12-4; 8 positions match TRBD1. This CDR3 contains 14 residues. The CDR3 sequence: CASSPTGDGYGNTF. DNA of the CDR3: TGTGCCAGCAGCCCGACAGGGGACGGCTATGGCAACACCTTC.

This clonotype was seen a handful of times. V usage is TRBV12-3 or TRBV12-4 and J usage is TRBJ2-1, with D perhaps matching TRBD2 (5 bases). The V gene lost 3 bases and the J gene lost 7 bases, with 22 bases spanning the gap. The CDR3 runs 17 residues. CDR3 sequence: CASSFYGLPSMRNEQFF. The CDR3, as DNA: TGTGCCAGCAGTTTTTATGGACTGCCGAGTATGAGGAATGAGCAGTTCTTC.

In its sample, this clonotype was seen many times. The V gene is TRBV20-1, the J gene TRBJ2-5, with TRBD2 matching 7 bases. CDR1 is DFQATT, CDR2 SNEGSKA, per germline (reference sequence). The CDR3 is 13 amino acids. With 3 bases clipped from V and 3 bases from J, the junction kept 4 bases outside the gene matches. The CDR3 DNA is TGCAGTGCTAGCCGACTAGCAAAAGAGACCCAGTACTTC. Translating gives CSASRLAKETQYF.

This chain uses TRBV3-1 with TRBJ2-1; D is undetermined. Germline-derived CDR1 and CDR2 are LGHDT and YNNKEL (reference sequence). V dropped 0 bases and J dropped 5 bases, with 5 bases sitting between them. This CDR3 comprises 13 residues. CDR3 protein: CASSQDHNNEQFF. In nucleotides, the CDR3 is TGTGCCAGCAGCCAAGATCACAACAATGAGCAGTTCTTC.

Details on this clonotype: Its ends do not fully match the called genes, so a read error is possible. The rearrangement uses TRBV7-9 and TRBJ1-2; a possible D gene is TRBD1 (5 bases). Germline assignment: CDR1 SEHNR and CDR2 FQNEAQ (reference sequence). CDR3 length: 12 residues. For the CDR3, the DNA is TGTGCCAGCAGCCAGGACATCTATGGCCACACCTTC. Translated, it gives CASSQDIYGHTF. The complete variable domain, with remaining parts taken from reference TRBV7-9 and TRBJ1-2, reads DTGVSQNPRHKITKRGQNVTFRCDPISEHNRLYWYRQTLGQGPEFLTYFQNEAQLEKSRLLSDRFSAERPKGSFSTLEIQRTEQGDSAMYLCASSQDIYGHTFGSGTRLTVV.

This clonotype has only a few counts. V usage is TRBV7-8 and J usage is TRBJ2-5, with D hard to call. There are 13 residues in the CDR3. Germline V lookup: CDR1 SGHVS, CDR2 FQNEAQ. The germline V and J ends were trimmed by 8 bases and 5 bases, with 15 bases remaining between them. The CDR3 protein is CASDHSTGETQYF. The CDR3 DNA reads as TGTGCCAGCGACCATAGCACCGGGGAGACCCAGTACTTC.

The gene calls are TRBV20-1 and TRBJ2-7; no definite D call. Germline V lookup: CDR1 DFQATT, CDR2 SNEGSKA (reference sequence). This CDR3 is 12 amino acids long. The V end was cut by 7 bases, the J end by 0 bases, with 10 bases between. The CDR3 region is CSGSSSSYEQYF. Written as DNA, the CDR3 is TGCAGTGGTAGCTCTAGCTCCTACGAGCAGTACTTC.

This chain uses TRBV24-1 with TRBJ2-1; D remains ambiguous. CDR1 is KGHDR and CDR2 is SFDVKD in the germline V gene. Between the trimmed V and J ends, which lost 2 bases and 7 bases, there was a span of 11 bases. The CDR3 length is 14 residues. In DNA form, the CDR3 reads TGTGCCACCAGTGATTCGCCCGTTAGGAATGAGCAGTTCTTC. It is translated as CATSDSPVRNEQFF.

The rearrangement joins TRBV7-2 to TRBJ1-1; weak D call: TRBD1 (5 bases). With 2 bases removed from V and 4 bases from J, the gap between germline ends came to 11 bases. Germline V gene lookup returns CDR1 SGHTA and CDR2 FQGNSA. The CDR3 spans 14 residues. CDR3 in DNA: TGTGCCAGCAGCTTACCGCAGGGTAGCACTGAAGCTTTCTTT. It is translated as CASSLPQGSTEAFF.

The rearrangement links TRBV25-1 to TRBJ1-5; 11 positions agree with TRBD1. The CDR3 sequence is 17 residues long. The V gene end was trimmed by 3 bases and the J gene end by 6 bases; junction bases not matched to a gene: 10. CDR1 and CDR2 from the germline V gene are MGHDK and SYGVNS. CDR3 DNA sequence: TGTGCCAGCAGTGACTCGGGACAGGGGGTGTGGGGTCAGCCCCAGCATTTT. Residues: CASSDSGQGVWGQPQHF.

This rearrangement joins TRBV7-2 to TRBJ2-5; TRBD1 is a possible D gene (5 bases). The V gene lost 4 bases and the J gene lost 5 bases, with 20 bases spanning the gap. The CDR3 has 16 residues. Germline lookup yields CDR1 SGHTA and CDR2 FQGNSA. CDR3 residues: CASSSLRQGVTETQYF. CDR3 in DNA: TGTGCCAGCAGCTCGCTTAGGCAGGGTGTTACGGAGACCCAGTACTTC.

This sequence joins TRBV15 and TRBJ2-5; 13 nucleotides line up with TRBD2. Germline loops: CDR1 LNHNV, CDR2 YYDKDF (reference sequence). The J segment lost 3 bases and the V segment lost 8 bases, leaving 6 bases of the junction unmatched. The CDR3 spans 15 residues. The CDR3 loop is CATSKGLAGEETQYF. As DNA, the CDR3 is TGTGCCACCTCGAAAGGACTAGCGGGGGAAGAGACCCAGTACTTC.

This clonotype was seen only a few times. J is TRBJ2-1 and V is TRBV4-3, with D possibly TRBD2 on 7 matching bases. The CDR3 sequence is 14 residues long. Germline CDR1 and CDR2: LGHNA and YSLEER. V was trimmed by 4 bases and J by 9 bases, leaving 16 bases between them. The CDR3 loop reads CASSPKGGAGEQFF. The DNA for the CDR3 is TGCGCCAGCAGCCCAAAGGGGGGGGCGGGTGAGCAGTTCTTC.

This chain joins TRBV20-1 and TRBJ1-4; possibly TRBD1 for D (6 bases). Trimming removed 0 bases at V and 7 bases at J, with 18 bases between. Germline V gives CDR1 DFQATT, CDR2 SNEGSKA (reference sequence). This CDR3 has 16 amino acids. CDR3 in amino acids: CSARELEGGHGEKLFF. The DNA of the CDR3 is TGCAGTGCTAGAGAACTTGAAGGGGGGCATGGTGAAAAACTGTTTTTT.

This clonotype turned up a few times. The chain couples TRBV2 to TRBJ2-1, with 12 bases matching TRBD2. J gave up 3 bases and V 8 bases, and 2 bases lay outside the gene matches. The CDR3 is made up of 14 amino acids. Germline loops: CDR1 SNHLY, CDR2 FYNNEI. The CDR3 sequence: CASQTSGGYNEQFF. The CDR3 DNA is TGTGCCAGCCAGACTAGCGGGGGCTACAATGAGCAGTTCTTC.

This clonotype occurred a few times. The CDR3 here is CASSWTSGGYASTDTQYF. DNA of the CDR3: TGTGCCAGCAGCTGGACTAGCGGGGGTTACGCTAGCACAGATACGCAGTATTTT. The rearrangement joins TRBV11-1 to TRBJ2-3; 13 bases match TRBD2. This CDR3 is built from 18 residues. V dropped 4 bases and J dropped 0; count of bases not matched to a gene: 7. Per the germline V gene, CDR1 is SGHAT and CDR2 is FQDESV (reference sequence).

As concerns this clonotype: Germline is not matched at one junction end, which may reflect a read error. V and J are TRBV6-1 and TRBJ2-5, with 8 bases aligning to TRBD1. The better agreement between TRBJ2-7 and the DNA end casts doubt on the J call. The germline gives CDR1 MNHNS, CDR2 SASEGT. The CDR3 loop spans 13 amino acids. CDR3 protein: CAGSEDRGYEQYF. The DNA of the CDR3 is TGTGCCGGCAGTGAAGACAGGGGATACGAGCAGTACTTC.

In this sample, this clonotype turned up once. This chain joins TRBV18 and TRBJ1-1, with a weak D call TRBD1 (5 bases). The CDR3 contains 14 residues. Germline V gives CDR1 KGHSH, CDR2 LQKENI. Trimming removed 1 base at V and 7 bases at J, with 13 bases between. The chain's CDR3 is CASSPRGQPIEAFF. The CDR3, as DNA: TGTGCCAGCTCACCACGGGGCCAGCCCATTGAAGCTTTCTTT.

Here the CDR3 DNA reads TGCAGCGTCTGGACAGGAACACACTATGGCTACACCTTC. Protein product: CSVWTGTHYGYTF. The chain has TRBV29-1 and TRBJ1-2; TRBD1 aligns across 7 bases. Germline CDR1 reads SQVTM; CDR2 reads ANQGSEA. V dropped 6 bases and J dropped 3; count of bases not matched to a gene: 7. This CDR3 is built from 13 residues.

This clonotype turned up a few times. The V gene is TRBV25-1, the J gene TRBJ2-5; a weak D match, TRBD2 (6 bases). Deletions cut 2 bases from V and 2 bases from J, with 24 bases between. CDR1 is MGHDK and CDR2 is SYGVNS in the germline V gene. The CDR3 spans 19 residues. CDR3 in amino acids: CASSERRRERAGIQETQYF. DNA for the CDR3: TGTGCCAGCAGTGAAAGGAGGAGGGAGCGGGCGGGGATACAAGAGACCCAGTACTTC.

This clonotype turned up a few times. V and J are TRBV7-2 and TRBJ2-3, with 7 positions matching TRBD2. The germline CDR1 and CDR2 sequences are SGHTA and FQGNSA. V gave up 4 bases and J gave up 0 bases; unmatched junction bases: 7. The CDR3 has 16 amino acids. The CDR3 reads CASSSRGGGSTDTQYF. The CDR3 bases are TGTGCCAGCAGCTCGCGGGGCGGGGGAAGCACAGATACGCAGTATTTT.

The chain has TRBV4-3 and TRBJ2-1; D is perhaps TRBD1 or TRBD2 (5 bases each). Trimming took off 0 bases at V and 3 bases at J, with 12 bases between the two ends. CDR3 size: 16 residues. Germline V gene lookup returns CDR1 LGHNA and CDR2 YSLEER. Here the CDR3 reads CASSQDGTALYNEQFF. CDR3 nucleotides: TGCGCCAGCAGCCAAGACGGGACCGCCCTCTACAATGAGCAGTTCTTC.

The chain has TRBV7-9 and TRBJ2-3; TRBD2 matches 8 bases. The CDR3 has 15 residues. After removal of 7 bases from V and 4 bases from J, the junction contained 10 bases not matched to a gene. CDR1 is SEHNR, CDR2 FQNEAQ, per germline (reference sequence). Here the CDR3 reads CASTPGAGGSDTQYF. The CDR3 region has the DNA TGTGCCAGCACCCCAGGGGCGGGGGGATCAGATACGCAGTATTTT.

The chain has TRBV5-1 and TRBJ1-2, with 7 bases identical to TRBD1. Germline V CDR1 and CDR2: SGHRS, YFSETQ. After removal of 4 bases from V and 0 bases from J, the junction contained 6 bases not matched to a gene. The CDR3 length is 15 residues. The CDR3 spells CASSQDRPSNYGYTF. Written as DNA, the CDR3 is TGCGCCAGCAGCCAGGACAGGCCTTCTAACTATGGCTACACCTTC. The entire variable domain, with the rest obtained from reference TRBV5-1 and TRBJ1-2, is as follows: KAGVTQTPRYLIKTRGQQVTLSCSPISGHRSVSWYQQTPGQGLQFLFEYFSETQRNKGNFPGRFSGRQFSNSRSEMNVSTLELGDSALYLCASSQDRPSNYGYTFGSGTRLTVV.